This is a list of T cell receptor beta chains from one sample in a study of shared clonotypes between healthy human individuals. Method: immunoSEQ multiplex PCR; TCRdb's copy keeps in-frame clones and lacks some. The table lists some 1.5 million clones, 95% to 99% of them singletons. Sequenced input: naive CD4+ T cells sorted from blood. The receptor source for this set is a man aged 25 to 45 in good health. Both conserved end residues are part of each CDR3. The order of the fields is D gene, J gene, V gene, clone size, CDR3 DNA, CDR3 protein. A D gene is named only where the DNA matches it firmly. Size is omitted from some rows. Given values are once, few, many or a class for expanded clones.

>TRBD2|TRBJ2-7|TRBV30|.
TGTGCCTGGAGTGAAGGACTAGCGGTGGGGTACGAGCAGTACTTC
CAWSEGLAVGYEQYF
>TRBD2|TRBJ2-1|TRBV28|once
TGTGCCAGCAGTACCTCGGGACTAGCGGGAGTCCACAATGAGCAGTTCTTC
CASSTSGLAGVHNEQFF
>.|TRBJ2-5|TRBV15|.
TGTGCCACCAGCAGAGGTCGGGAGTTGGGGACCCAGTACTTC
CATSRGRELGTQYF
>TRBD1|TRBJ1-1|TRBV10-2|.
TGCGCCAGCAGGGGGACAGGGGCCACTGAAGCTTTCTTT
CASRGTGATEAFF
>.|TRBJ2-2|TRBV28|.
TGTGCCAGCAGTTCCCCTGCGGGACTCATCTACACCGGGGAGCTGTTTTTT
CASSSPAGLIYTGELFF
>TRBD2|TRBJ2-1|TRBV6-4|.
TGTGCCAGCAGTGAGGGGACTAGCCGCTACAATGAGCAGTTCTTC
CASSEGTSRYNEQFF
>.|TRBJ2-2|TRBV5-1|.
TGCGCCAGCAGGCCTCCCGGGTTGGGCGGGGAGCTGTTTTTT
CASRPPGLGGELFF
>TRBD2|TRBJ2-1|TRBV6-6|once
TGTGCCAGCAGTTCAGCAGCGGGGGACTACAATGAGCAGTTCTTC
CASSSAAGDYNEQFF
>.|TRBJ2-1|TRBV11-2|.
TGTGCCAGCAGCTTAAGGGGGGGGCAGTTCTTC
CASSLRGGQFF
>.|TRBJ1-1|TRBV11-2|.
TGTGCCAGCAGCGCGGACGGGATTGAAGCTTTCTTT
CASSADGIEAFF
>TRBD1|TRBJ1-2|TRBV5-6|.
TGTGCCAGCAGCACTGGGACAGGGATATACTATGGCTACACCTTC
CASSTGTGIYYGYTF
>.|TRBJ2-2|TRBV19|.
TGTGCCAGTATAGGACGATGGAACACCGGGGAGCTGTTTTTT
CASIGRWNTGELFF
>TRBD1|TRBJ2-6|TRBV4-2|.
TGTGCCAGCAGCCTAGGGACAGGGGGCGCCGGGGCCAACGTCCTGACTTTC
CASSLGTGGAGANVLTF
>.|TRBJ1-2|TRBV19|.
TGTGCCACTACCCTTGGGGTCGGCTATGGCTACACCTTC
CATTLGVGYGYTF
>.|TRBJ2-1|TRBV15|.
TGTGCCACCAGCAGAGATTCCCCGGGCAATGAGCAGTTCTTC
CATSRDSPGNEQFF
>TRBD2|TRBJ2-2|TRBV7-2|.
TGTGCCAGCAGCACAAGACTAGCGGGAGGCACCGGGGAGCTGTTTTTT
CASSTRLAGGTGELFF
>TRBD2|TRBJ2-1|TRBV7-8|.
TGTGCCAGCAGCTTAGCCGGGACTAGTTCCTACAATGAGCAGTTCTTC
CASSLAGTSSYNEQFF
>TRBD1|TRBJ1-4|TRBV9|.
TGTGCCAGCAGCCGTACAGGGGCACTTAATGAAAAACTGTTTTTT
CASSRTGALNEKLFF
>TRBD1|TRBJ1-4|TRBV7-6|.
TGTGCCAGCAGCTTGGGACAGGGGGCTACAGAAAAACTGTTTTTT
CASSLGQGATEKLFF
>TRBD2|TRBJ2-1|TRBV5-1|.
TGCGCCAGCAGCTTTGGACTAGCGGGAGCGGTTGAGCAGTTCTTC
CASSFGLAGAVEQFF
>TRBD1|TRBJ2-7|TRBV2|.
TGTGCCAGCATTGTGGACAGGGGGCCCTACGAGCAGTACTTC
CASIVDRGPYEQYF
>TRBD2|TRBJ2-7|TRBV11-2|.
TGTGCCAGCAGCCCGCGCCCTAGCGGTTCCTACGAGCAGTACTTC
CASSPRPSGSYEQYF
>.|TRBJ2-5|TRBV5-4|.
TGTGCCAGCAACGCACCAGGAGGGCGGCAAGAGACCCAGTACTTC
CASNAPGGRQETQYF
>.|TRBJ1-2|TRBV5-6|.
TGTGCCAGCAACTGGGGTCAGCATGGCTACACCTTC
CASNWGQHGYTF
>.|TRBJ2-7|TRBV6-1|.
TGTGCCAGCAGGAGTAGGTCCTACGAGCAGTACTTC
CASRSRSYEQYF
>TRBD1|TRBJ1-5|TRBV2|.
TGTGCCAGCGGCCTCCGGGACAGGGTAAATAGCAATCAGCCCCAGCATTTT
CASGLRDRVNSNQPQHF
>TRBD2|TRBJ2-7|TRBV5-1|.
TGCGCCAGCAGCTTTTCCGGGACTAGCGGGAGAGGGTCCTACGAGCAGTACTTC
CASSFSGTSGRGSYEQYF
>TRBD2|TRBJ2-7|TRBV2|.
TGTGCCAGCAGTGAGGAGGGTAGCGGGTCGCAGTACTTC
CASSEEGSGSQYF
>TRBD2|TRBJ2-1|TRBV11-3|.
TGTGCCAGCAGCCCCGCCTTTGGAGCGGGGTCCTACAATGAGCAGTTCTTC
CASSPAFGAGSYNEQFF
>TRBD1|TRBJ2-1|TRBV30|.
TGTGCCTGGAGTAGGGACAGGGTATACAATGAGCAGTTCTTC
CAWSRDRVYNEQFF
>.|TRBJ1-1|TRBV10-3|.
TGTGCCATCAGTGACCAGGAAAACACTGAAGCTTTCTTT
CAISDQENTEAFF
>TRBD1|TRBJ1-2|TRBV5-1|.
TGCGCCAGCAGCTCGGGACAGTTCTATGGCTACACCTTC
CASSSGQFYGYTF
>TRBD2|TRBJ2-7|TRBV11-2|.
TGTGCCAGCAGCTTAGACTTGCGTGGGACTAGAGCATCCTACGAGCAGTACTTC
CASSLDLRGTRASYEQYF
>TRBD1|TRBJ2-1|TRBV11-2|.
TGTGCCAGCACAATCCAGGGGGCACAGAGCAATGAGCAGTTCTTC
CASTIQGAQSNEQFF
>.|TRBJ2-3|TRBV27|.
TGTGCCAGCACCTTCAAGACAGCGACAGATACGCAGTATTTT
CASTFKTATDTQYF
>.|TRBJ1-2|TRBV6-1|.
TGTGCCAGCAGTGTCACGGGGGACTATGGCTACACCTTC
CASSVTGDYGYTF
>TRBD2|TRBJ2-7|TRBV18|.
TGTGCCAGCTCAAGAGGCACTAGCGGGAGGGCCGGATACGAGCAGTACTTC
CASSRGTSGRAGYEQYF
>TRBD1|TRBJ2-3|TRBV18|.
TGTGCCAGCTCACCGGGGACAGGGGGCACAGATACGCAGTATTTT
CASSPGTGGTDTQYF
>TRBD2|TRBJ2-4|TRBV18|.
TGTGCCAGCTCACCAATGGGACAGACTAGCGGGATCAAAAACATTCAGTACTTC
CASSPMGQTSGIKNIQYF
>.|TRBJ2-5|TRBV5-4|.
TGTGCCAGCAGCTCCGGGGACGGGCAGGAGACCCAGTACTTC
CASSSGDGQETQYF
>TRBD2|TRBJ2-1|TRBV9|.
TGTGCCAGCAGTTCCCCGGGGGGGGGCTTTGAGCAGTTCTTC
CASSSPGGGFEQFF
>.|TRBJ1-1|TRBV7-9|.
TGTGCCAGCAGCTTAGTGGGACTCACGAACACTGAAGCTTTCTTT
CASSLVGLTNTEAFF
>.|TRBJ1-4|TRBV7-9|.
TGTGCCAGCAGCCCCGATCCCGATGAAAAACTGTTTTTT
CASSPDPDEKLFF